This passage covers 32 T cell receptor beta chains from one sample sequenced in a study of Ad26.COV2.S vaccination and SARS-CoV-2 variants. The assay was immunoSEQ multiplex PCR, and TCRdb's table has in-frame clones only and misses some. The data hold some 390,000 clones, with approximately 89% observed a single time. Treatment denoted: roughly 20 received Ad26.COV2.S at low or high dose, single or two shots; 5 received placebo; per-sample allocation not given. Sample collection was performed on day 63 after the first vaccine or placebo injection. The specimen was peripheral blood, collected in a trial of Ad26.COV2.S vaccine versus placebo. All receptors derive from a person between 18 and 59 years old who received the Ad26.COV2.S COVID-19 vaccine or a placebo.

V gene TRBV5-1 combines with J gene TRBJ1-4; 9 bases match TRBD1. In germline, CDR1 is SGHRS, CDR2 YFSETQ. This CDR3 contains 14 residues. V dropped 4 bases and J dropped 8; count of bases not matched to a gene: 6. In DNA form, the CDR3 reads TGCGCCAGCAGCCGGGGACAGGGAGGGGAAAAACTGTTTTTT. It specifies CASSRGQGGEKLFF.

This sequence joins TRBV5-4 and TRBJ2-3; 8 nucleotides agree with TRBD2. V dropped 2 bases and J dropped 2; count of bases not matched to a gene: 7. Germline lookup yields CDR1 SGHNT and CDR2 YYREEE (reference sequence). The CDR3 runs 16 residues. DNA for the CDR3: TGTGCCAGCAGCTTCCGATTAGCGGGATCCACAGATACGCAGTATTTT. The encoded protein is CASSFRLAGSTDTQYF.

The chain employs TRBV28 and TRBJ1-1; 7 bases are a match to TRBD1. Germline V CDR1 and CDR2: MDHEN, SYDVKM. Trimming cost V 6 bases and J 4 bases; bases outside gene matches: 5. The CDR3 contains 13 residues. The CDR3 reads CASRATGSTEAFF. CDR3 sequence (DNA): TGTGCCAGCAGGGCGACAGGGAGCACTGAAGCTTTCTTT.

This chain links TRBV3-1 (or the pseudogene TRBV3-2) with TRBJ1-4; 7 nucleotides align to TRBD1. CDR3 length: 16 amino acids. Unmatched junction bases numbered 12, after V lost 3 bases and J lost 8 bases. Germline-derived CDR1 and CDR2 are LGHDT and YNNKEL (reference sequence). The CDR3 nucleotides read TGTGCCAGCAGCCAGCACCCGGGACAGCCGGGGGAAAAACTGTTTTTT. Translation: CASSQHPGQPGEKLFF.

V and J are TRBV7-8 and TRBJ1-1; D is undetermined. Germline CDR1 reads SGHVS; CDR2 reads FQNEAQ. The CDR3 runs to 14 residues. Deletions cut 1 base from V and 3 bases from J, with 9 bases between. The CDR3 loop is CASSLERTYTEAFF. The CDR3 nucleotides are TGTGCCAGCAGCTTAGAGAGGACGTACACTGAAGCTTTCTTT.

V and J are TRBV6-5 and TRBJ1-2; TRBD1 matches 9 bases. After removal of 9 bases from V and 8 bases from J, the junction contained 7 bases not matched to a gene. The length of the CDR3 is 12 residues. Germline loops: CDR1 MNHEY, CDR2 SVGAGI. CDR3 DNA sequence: TGTGCCAGTCGGGACAGGGTGGAAGGCTACACCTTC. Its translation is CASRDRVEGYTF.

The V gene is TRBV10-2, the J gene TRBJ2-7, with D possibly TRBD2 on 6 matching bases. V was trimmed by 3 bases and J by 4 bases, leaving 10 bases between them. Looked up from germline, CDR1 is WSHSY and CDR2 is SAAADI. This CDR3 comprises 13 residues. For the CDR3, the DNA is TGCGCCAGCAGTGAAATAGGAGGGTACGAGCAGTACTTC. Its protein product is CASSEIGGYEQYF.

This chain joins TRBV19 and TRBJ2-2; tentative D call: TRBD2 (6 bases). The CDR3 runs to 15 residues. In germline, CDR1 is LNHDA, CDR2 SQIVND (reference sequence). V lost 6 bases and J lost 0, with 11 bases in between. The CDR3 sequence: CASRGLGANTGELFF. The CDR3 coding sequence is TGTGCCAGTAGGGGACTGGGTGCGAACACCGGGGAGCTGTTTTTT.

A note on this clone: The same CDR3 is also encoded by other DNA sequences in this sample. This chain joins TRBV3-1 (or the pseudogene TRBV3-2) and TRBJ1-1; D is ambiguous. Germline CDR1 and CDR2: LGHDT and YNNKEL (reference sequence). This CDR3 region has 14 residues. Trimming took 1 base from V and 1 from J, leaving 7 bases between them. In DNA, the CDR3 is TGTGCCAGCAGCCAAGGGACGGCGAACACTGAAGCTTTCTTT. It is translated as CASSQGTANTEAFF.

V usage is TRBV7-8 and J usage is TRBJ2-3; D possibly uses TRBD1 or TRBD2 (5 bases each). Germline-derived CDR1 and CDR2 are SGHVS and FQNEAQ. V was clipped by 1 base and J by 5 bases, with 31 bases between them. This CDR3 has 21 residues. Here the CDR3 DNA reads TGTGCCAGCAGCTTAGTCCCCCGGTGGGGAGAAAAAGATCCTAGGGGAGATACGCAGTATTTT. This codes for CASSLVPRWGEKDPRGDTQYF.

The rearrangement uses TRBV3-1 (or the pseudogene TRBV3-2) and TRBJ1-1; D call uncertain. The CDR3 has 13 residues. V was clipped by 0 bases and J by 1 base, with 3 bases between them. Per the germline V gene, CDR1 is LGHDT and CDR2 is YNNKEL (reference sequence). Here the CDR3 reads CASSQDQNTEAFF. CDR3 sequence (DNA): TGTGCCAGCAGCCAAGATCAGAACACTGAAGCTTTCTTT.

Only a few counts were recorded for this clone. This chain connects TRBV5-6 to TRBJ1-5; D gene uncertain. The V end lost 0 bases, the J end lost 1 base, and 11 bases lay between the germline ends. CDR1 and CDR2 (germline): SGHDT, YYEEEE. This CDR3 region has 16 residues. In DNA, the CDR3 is TGTGCCAGCAGCTTGGCCGTGGGTTCAAGCAATCAGCCCCAGCATTTT. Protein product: CASSLAVGSSNQPQHF.

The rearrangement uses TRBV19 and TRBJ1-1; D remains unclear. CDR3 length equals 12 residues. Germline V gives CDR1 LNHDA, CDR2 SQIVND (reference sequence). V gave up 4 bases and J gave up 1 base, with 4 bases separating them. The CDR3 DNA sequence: TGTGCCAGTAGTAACAGGAACACTGAAGCTTTCTTT. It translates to CASSNRNTEAFF.

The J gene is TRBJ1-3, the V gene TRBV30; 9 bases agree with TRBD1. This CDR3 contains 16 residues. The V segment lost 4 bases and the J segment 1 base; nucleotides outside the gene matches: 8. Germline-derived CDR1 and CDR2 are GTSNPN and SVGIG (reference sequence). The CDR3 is CAWTEQGARSGNTIYF. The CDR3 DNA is TGTGCCTGGACCGAACAGGGGGCGCGGTCTGGAAACACCATATATTTT.

In DNA form, the CDR3 reads TGTGCCAGCTCACCAACGCCGGGACAGGGGGCTTTCTATGGCTACACCTTC. Its protein product is CASSPTPGQGAFYGYTF. The chain couples TRBV18 to TRBJ1-2, with 12 bases fitting TRBD1. The CDR3 consists of 17 residues. From germline, CDR1 is KGHSH and CDR2 LQKENI. The J segment lost 4 bases and the V segment lost 2 bases, leaving 8 bases of the junction unmatched.

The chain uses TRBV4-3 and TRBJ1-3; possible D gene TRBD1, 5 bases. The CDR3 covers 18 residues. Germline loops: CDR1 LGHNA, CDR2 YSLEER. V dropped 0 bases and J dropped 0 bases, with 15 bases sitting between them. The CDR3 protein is CASSQEALGGNSGNTIYF. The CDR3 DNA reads TGCGCCAGCAGCCAAGAGGCCTTGGGGGGGAACTCTGGAAACACCATATATTTT.

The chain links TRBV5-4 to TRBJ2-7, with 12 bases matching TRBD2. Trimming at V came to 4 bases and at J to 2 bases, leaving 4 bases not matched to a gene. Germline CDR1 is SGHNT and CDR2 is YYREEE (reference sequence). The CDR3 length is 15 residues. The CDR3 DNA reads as TGTGCCAGCAGCAAAGGACTAGCGGGGACCTACGAGCAGTACTTC. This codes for CASSKGLAGTYEQYF. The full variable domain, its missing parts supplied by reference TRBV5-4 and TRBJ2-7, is ETGVTQSPTHLIKTRGQQVTLRCSSQSGHNTVSWYQQALGQGPQFIFQYYREEENGRGNFPPRFSGLQFPNYSSELNVNALELDDSALYLCASSKGLAGTYEQYFGPGTRLTVT.

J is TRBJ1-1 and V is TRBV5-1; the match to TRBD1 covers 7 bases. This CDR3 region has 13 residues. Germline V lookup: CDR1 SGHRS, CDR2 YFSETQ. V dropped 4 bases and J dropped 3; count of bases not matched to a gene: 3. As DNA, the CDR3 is TGCGCCAGCAGCCCAGGACAGGACACTGAAGCTTTCTTT. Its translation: CASSPGQDTEAFF.

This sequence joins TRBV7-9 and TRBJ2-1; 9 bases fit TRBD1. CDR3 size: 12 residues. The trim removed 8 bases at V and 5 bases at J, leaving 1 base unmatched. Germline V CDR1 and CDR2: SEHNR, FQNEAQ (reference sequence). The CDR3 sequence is CASGTGNNEQFF. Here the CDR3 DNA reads TGTGCCAGCGGGACAGGGAACAATGAGCAGTTCTTC.

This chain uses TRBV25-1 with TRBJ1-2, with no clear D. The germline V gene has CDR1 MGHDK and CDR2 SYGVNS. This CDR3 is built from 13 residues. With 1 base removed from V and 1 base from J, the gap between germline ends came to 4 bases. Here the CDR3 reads CASSEWGNYGYTF. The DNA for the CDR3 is TGTGCCAGCAGTGAATGGGGTAACTATGGCTACACCTTC.

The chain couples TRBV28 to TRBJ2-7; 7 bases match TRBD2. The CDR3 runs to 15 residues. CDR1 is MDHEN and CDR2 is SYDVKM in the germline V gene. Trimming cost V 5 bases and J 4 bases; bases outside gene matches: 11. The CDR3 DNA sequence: TGTGCCAGCAGTCTCACGCCCGGGGGGACTTACGAGCAGTACTTC. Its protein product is CASSLTPGGTYEQYF.

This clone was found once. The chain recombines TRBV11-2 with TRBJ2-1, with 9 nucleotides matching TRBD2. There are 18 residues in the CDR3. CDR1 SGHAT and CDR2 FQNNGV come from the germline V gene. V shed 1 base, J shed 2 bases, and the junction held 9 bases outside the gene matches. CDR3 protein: CASSLVSRLAGPYNEQFF. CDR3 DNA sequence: TGTGCCAGCAGCTTAGTATCGCGGCTAGCGGGGCCCTACAATGAGCAGTTCTTC.

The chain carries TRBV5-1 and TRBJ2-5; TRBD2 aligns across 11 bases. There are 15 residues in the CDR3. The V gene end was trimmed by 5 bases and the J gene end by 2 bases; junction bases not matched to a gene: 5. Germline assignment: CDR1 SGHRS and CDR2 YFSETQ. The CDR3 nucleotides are TGCGCCAGCAGGGTGACTAGCGGGAATCAAGAGACCCAGTACTTC. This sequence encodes CASRVTSGNQETQYF.

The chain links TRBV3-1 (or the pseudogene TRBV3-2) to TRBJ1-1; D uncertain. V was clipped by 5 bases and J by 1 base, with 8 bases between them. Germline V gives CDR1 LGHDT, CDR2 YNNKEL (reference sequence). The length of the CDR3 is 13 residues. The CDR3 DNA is TGTGCCAGCAGCGACCCTCCGAACACTGAAGCTTTCTTT. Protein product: CASSDPPNTEAFF.

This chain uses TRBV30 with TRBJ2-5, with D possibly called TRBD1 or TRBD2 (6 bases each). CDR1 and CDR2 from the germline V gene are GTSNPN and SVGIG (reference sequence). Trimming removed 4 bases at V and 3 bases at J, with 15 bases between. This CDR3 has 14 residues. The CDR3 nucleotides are TGTGCCTGGAACGGCGGGACACCAAAAGAGACCCAGTACTTC. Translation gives CAWNGGTPKETQYF.

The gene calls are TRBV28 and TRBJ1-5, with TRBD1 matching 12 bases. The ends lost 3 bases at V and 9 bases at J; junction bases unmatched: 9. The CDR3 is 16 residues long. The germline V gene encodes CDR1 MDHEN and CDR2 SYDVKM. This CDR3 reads CASSFARDRGLRPQHF. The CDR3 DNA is TGTGCCAGCAGTTTCGCCCGGGACAGGGGGCTGAGGCCCCAGCATTTT.

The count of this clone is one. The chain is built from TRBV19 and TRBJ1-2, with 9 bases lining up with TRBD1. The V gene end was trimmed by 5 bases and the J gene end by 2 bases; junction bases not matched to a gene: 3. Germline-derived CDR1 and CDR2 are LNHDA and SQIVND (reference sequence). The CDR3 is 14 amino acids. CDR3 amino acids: CASSAGTGNYGYTF. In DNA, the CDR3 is TGTGCCAGTAGTGCCGGGACAGGGAACTATGGCTACACCTTC.

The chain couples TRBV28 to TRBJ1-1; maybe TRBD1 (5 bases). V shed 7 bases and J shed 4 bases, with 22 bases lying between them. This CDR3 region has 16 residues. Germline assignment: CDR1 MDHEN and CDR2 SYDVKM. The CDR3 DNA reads TGTGCCAGCAATCCCTTTAGGCCTCCTAGGGGCACTGAAGCTTTCTTT. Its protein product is CASNPFRPPRGTEAFF.

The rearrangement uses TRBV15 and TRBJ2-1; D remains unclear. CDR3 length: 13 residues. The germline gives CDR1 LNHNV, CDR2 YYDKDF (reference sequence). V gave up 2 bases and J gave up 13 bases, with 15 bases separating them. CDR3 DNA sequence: TGTGCCACCAGCAGATCCTTTCGTGGGTTTCAGTTCTTC. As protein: CATSRSFRGFQFF.

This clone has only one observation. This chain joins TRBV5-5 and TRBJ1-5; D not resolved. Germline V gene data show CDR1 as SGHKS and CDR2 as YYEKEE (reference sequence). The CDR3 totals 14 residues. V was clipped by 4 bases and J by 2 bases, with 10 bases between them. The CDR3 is CASSADVGNQPQHF. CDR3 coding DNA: TGTGCCAGCAGCGCGGACGTAGGCAATCAGCCCCAGCATTTT.

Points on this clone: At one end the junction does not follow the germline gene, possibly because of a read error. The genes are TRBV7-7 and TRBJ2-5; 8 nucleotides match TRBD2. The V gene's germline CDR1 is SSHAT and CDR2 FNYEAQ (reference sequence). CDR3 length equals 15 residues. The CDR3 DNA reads TGTGCTAGCAGCCCTCCGGGACTAGGGCAAGAGACCCAGTACTTC. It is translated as CASSPPGLGQETQYF.

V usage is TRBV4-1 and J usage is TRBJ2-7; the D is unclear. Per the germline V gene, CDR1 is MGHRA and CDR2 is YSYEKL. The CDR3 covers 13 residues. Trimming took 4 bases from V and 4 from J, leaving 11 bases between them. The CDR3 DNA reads TGCGCCAGCAGCCCCCTTGACGATTACGAGCAGTACTTC. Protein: CASSPLDDYEQYF.